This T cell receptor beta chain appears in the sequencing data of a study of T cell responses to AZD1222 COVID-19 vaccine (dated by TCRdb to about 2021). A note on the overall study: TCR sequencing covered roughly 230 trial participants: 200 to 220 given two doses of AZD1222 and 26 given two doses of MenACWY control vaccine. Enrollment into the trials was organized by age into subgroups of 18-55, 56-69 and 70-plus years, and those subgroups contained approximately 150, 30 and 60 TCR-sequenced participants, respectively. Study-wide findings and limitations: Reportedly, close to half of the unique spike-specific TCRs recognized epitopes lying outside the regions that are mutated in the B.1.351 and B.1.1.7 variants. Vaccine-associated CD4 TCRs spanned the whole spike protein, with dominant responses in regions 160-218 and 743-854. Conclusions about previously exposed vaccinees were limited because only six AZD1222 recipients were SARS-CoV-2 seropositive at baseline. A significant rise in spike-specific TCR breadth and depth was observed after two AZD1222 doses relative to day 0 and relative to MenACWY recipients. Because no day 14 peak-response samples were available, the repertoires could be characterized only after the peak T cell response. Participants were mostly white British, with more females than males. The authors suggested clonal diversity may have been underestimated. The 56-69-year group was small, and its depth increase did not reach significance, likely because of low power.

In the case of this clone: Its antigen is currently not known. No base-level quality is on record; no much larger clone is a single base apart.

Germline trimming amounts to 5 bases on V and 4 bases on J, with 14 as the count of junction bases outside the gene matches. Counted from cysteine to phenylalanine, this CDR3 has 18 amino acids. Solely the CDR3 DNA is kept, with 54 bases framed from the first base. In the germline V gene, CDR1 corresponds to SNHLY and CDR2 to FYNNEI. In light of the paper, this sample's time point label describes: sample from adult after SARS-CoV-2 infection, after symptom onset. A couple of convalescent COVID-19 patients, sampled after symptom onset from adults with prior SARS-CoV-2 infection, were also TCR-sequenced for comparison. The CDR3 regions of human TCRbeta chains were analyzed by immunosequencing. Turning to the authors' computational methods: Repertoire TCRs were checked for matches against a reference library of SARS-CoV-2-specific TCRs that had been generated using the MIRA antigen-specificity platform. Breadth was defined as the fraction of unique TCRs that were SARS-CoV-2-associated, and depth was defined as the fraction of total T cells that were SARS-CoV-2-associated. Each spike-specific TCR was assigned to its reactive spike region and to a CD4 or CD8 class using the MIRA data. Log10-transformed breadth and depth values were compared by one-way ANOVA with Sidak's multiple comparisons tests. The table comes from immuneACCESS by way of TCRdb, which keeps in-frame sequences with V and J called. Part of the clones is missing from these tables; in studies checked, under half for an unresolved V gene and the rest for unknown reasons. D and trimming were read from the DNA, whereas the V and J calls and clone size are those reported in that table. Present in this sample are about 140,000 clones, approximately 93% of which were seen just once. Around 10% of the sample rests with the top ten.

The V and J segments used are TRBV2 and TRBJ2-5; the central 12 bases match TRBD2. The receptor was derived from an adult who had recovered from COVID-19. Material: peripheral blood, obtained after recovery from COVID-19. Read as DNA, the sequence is TGTGCCAGCAGTCTACGCCCGGCTAGCGGGAGGGAGTCAGAGACCCAGTACTTC. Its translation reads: CASSLRPASGRESETQYF.